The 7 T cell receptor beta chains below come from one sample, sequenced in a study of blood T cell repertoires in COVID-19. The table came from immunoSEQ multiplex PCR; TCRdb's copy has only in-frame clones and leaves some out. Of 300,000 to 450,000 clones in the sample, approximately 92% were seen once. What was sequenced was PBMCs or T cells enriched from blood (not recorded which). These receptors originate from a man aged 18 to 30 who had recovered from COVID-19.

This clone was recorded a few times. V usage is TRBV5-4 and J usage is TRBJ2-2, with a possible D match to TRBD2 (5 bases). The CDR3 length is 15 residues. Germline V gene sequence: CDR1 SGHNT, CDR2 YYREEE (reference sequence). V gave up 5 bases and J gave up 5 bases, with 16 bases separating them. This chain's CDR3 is CASSGRARRTGELFF. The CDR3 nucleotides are TGTGCCAGCAGTGGGCGGGCCAGGCGAACCGGGGAGCTGTTTTTT.

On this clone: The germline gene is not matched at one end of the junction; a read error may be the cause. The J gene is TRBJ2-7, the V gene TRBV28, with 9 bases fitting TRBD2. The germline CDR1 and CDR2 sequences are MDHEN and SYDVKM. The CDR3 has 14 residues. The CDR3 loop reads CASSSGTSSHEQYF. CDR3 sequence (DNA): TGTGCCAGCAGTTCCGGGACTAGCTCCCACGAGCAGTACTTC.

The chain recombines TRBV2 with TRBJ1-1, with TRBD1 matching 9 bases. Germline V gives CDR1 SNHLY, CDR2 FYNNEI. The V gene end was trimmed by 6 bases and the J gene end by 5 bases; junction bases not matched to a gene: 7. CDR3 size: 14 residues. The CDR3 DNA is TGTGCCAGCAGGTTGACAGGGGGTATTACTGAAGCTTTCTTT. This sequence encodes CASRLTGGITEAFF. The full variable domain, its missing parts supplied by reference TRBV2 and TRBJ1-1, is EPEVTQTPSHQVTQMGQEVILRCVPISNHLYFYWYRQILGQKVEFLVSFYNNEISEKSEIFDDQFSVERPDGSNFTLKIRSTKLEDSAMYFCASRLTGGITEAFFGQGTRLTVV.

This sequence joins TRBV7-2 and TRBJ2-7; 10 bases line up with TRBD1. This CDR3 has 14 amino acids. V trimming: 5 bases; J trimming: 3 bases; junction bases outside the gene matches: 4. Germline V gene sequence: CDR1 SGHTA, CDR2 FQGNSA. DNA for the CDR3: TGTGCCAGCAGCCCGCGGACAGGGGGCTACGAGCAGTACTTC. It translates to CASSPRTGGYEQYF.

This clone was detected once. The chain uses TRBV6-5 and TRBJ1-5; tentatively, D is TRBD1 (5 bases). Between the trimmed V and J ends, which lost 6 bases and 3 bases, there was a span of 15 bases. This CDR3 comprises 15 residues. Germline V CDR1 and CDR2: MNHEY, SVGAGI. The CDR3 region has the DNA TGTGCCAGCAGGTCCGTAGACAGACTCAATCAGCCCCAGCATTTT. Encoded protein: CASRSVDRLNQPQHF.

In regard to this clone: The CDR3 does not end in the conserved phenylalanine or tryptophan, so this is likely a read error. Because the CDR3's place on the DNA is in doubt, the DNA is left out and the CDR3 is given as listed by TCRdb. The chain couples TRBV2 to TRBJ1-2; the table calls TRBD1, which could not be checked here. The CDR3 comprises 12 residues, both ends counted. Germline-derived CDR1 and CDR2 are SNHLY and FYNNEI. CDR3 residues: CASSEGRGQPEI.

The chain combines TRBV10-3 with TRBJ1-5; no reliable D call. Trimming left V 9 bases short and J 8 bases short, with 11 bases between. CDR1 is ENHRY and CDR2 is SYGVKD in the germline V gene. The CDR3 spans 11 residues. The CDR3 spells CAISYWEPQHF. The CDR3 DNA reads TGTGCCATTAGCTACTGGGAGCCCCAGCATTTT.